Described below is a single TCR beta chain sequence and its context. The antigen is not known. All donors were healthy, and all were Caucasian. TCRdb reanalysed the 5' RACE reads using MiXCR and keeps one entry per CDR3 protein. Among 410,000 or so distinct CDR3 sequences, around 20% were seen once, and the ten largest hold around 10%. Germline trimming cut 4 bases from V and 2 bases from J; bases unmatched to any gene: 8. Germline CDR1 reads MNHNS; CDR2 reads SASEGT. The CDR3 covers 16 residues. The entry originates in a study of identical twins. Whole-study results and caveats: Within cord blood, abundant beta clonotypes carried fewer insertions, but memory repertoires showed no such trend. The study drew conclusions from cross-sectional statistical analysis, not from following the same donors. Sequences that were out-of-frame, alpha and twin-shared displayed an excess of low generation probability.

Sequenced sample: naive T cells sorted from blood. The chain combines TRBV6-1 with TRBJ2-7, with 10 positions matching TRBD1. The source is a man aged 50-59 years in good health. CDR3 sequence (DNA): TGTGCCAGCAGTGCTAACCGGGACAGGGGTCCCTACGAGCAGTACTTC. Its protein product is CASSANRDRGPYEQYF.